This T cell receptor beta chain was captured by sequencing in a study of blood T cell dynamics during melanoma immunotherapy. Looked up from germline, CDR1 is SGHTA and CDR2 is FQGNSA. The CDR3 totals 13 residues. Libraries were prepared by immunoSEQ multiplex PCR; TCRdb keeps only in-frame clonotypes and omits some of them. The data contain 7,000 to 10,000 clones, 88% of them singletons. Time point indicated: week 3, after first cycle of checkpoint inhibitor. A note on this clone: The germline gene is not matched at one end of the junction; a read error may be the cause. The same CDR3 can be traced to other DNA sequences in this sample.

The V call is TRBV7-2, the J call TRBJ1-2; unclear D gene. The source material was blood, sampled from a patient treated with checkpoint blockade. The receptor comes from a human donor with melanoma. The CDR3 coding sequence is TGCGCCAGTGCCCCAAGCAGCGCCTATGGCTACACCTTC. Residues: CASAPSSAYGYTF. Using reference TRBV7-2 and TRBJ1-2 for the parts outside the CDR3, the full variable domain is GAGVSQSPSNKVTEKGKDVELRCDPISGHTALYWYRQSLGQGLEFLIYFQGNSAPDKSGLPSDRFSAERTGGSVSTLTIQRTQQEDSAVYLCASAPSSAYGYTFGSGTRLTVV.